The present TCR beta chain was sequenced within a study of T cells expressing NK-cell markers. The study's findings and limits: Researchers report these clonotypes also headed the CD3+CD56-NKG2C+ fraction in several donors.

As the method of synthesis, 5'RACE template switching with UMIs yielded TCR beta cDNA. TCRdb derives one entry per CDR3 protein from the 5' RACE reads, leaving out DNA. Its listing shows over 100,000 distinct CDR3 sequences. Germline V CDR1 and CDR2: MNHEY, SMNVEV (reference sequence). The CDR3 spans 13 residues. Comment on this clonotype: Antigen specificity is unknown.

The sequence was collected from a woman between 18 and 75 years old in good health. The specimen sequenced was blood T cells: a sorted CD56 or NKG2C T cell subset, CD4+ or CD8+ T cells, or bulk PBMC T cells (not recorded which). J is TRBJ2-1 and V is TRBV27. This CDR3 reads CASSLSSGNEQFF.